This T cell receptor (beta chain) emerged from a study of human T cells and chemical hapten exposure. The length of the CDR3 is 14 residues. V was shortened by 4 bases and J by 7 bases, with 14 bases between the two germline ends. CDR1 is MGHRA and CDR2 is YSYEKL in the germline V gene. TCRdb reprocessed the RACE reads with MiXCR, giving one entry per CDR3 protein. The sample has some 180,000 distinct CDR3 sequences; about 25% are singletons. As for time point: patch test 3, about 24 weeks after DPC sensitization. As for treatment: therapeutic diphenylcyclopropenone sensitization with weekly scalp DPC. Donors, patients with alopecia ranging from 18 to 70 years old and judged suitable for DPC, provided samples.

The chain is built from TRBV4-1 and TRBJ1-5; D gene ambiguous. The specimen was whole blood, collected in connection with sensitization to the hapten diphenylcyclopropenone (DPC). The sequence was obtained from a woman in her thirties or forties with alopecia areata. Some clones in this sample may be carry-over from other donors' samples. CDR3 loop: CASSLIRKGQPQHF. In DNA form, the CDR3 reads TGCGCCAGCAGCCTCATTAGGAAAGGGCAGCCCCAGCATTTT.